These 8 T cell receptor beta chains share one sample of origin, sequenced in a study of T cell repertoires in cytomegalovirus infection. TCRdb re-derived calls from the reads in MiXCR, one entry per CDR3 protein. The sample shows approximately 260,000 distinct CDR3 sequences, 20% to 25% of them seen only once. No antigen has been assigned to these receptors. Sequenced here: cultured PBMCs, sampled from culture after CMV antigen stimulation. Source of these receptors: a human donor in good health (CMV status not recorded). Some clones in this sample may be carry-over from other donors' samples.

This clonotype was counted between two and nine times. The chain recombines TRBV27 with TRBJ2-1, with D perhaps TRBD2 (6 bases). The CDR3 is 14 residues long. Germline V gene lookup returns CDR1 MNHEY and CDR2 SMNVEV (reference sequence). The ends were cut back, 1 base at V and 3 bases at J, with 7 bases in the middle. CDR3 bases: TGTGCCAGCAGTTTATGGCGGGGCTACAATGAGCAGTTCTTC. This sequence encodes CASSLWRGYNEQFF.

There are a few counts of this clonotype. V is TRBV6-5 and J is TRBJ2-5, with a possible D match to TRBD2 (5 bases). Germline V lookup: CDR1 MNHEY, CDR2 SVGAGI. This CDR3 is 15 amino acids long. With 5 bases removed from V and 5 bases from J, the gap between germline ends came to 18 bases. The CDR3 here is CASSPGELSMETQYF. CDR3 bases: TGTGCCAGCAGTCCCGGGGAGCTTAGTATGGAGACCCAGTACTTC.

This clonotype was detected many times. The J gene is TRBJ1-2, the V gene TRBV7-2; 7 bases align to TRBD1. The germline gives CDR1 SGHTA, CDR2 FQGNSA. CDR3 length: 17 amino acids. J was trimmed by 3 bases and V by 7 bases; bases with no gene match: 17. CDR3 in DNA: TGTGCCAGCACCGGAATACGGGGGACAGCAGACTACTATGGCTACACCTTC. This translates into CASTGIRGTADYYGYTF.

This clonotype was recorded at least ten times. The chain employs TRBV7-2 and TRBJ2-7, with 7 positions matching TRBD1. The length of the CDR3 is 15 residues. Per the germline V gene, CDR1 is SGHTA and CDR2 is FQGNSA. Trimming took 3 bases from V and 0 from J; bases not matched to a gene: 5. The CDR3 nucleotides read TGTGCCAGCAGCTTCAGGGGGAGTTCCTCCTACGAGCAGTACGTC. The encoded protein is CASSFRGSSSYEQYV.

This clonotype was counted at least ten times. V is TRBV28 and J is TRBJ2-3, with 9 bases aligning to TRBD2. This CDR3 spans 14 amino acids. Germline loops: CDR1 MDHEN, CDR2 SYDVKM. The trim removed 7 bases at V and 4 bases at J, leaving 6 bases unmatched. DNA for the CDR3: TGTGCCAGCACCGTAGCGGGAGCCTCAGATACGCAGTATTTT. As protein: CASTVAGASDTQYF.

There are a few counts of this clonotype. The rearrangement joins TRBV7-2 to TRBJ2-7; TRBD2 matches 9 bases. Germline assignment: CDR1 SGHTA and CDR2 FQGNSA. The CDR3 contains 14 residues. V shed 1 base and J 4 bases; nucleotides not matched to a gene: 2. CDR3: CASSLVSGGYEQYF. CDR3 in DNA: TGTGCCAGCAGCTTAGTTAGCGGGGGATACGAGCAGTACTTC.

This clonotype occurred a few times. The CDR3 loop is CASSPGPRGGSYEQYV. In DNA form, the CDR3 reads TGTGCCAGCAGCCCCGGGCCCCGCGGTGGGAGTTACGAGCAGTACGTC. The rearrangement links TRBV7-6 to TRBJ2-7; D perhaps matches TRBD2 (5 bases). With 5 bases removed from V and 4 bases from J, the gap between germline ends came to 21 bases. This CDR3 comprises 16 residues. Germline assignment: CDR1 SGHVS and CDR2 FNYEAQ.

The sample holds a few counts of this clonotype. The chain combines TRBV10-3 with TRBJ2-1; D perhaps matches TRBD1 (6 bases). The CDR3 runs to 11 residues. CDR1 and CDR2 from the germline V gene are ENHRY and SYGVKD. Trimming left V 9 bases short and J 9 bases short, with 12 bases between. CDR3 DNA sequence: TGTGCCATGGGGGCCGGGGTTGAGCAGTTCTTC. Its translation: CAMGAGVEQFF.